The rows below give T cell receptor beta chains drawn from one sample of a study of PD-1 blockade in classical Hodgkin lymphoma. Sequencing was performed with immunoSEQ multiplex PCR; in TCRdb, only in-frame clones are kept and a portion is missing. Here the sample spans tens of thousands of clones, more than 90% being singletons. The specimen comprised peripheral blood mononuclear cells (PBMCs), sampled at baseline. The receptor source for this set is a human donor with classical Hodgkin lymphoma. CDR3s include the opening cysteine and the closing phenylalanine or tryptophan. Fields, in order: J gene, V gene, clone size, D gene, CDR3 DNA, CDR3 protein. A D gene is named only where the DNA matches it firmly. Clone size is not always given. Where it is, it says once, few, many or a class for expanded clones.

TRBJ2-1	TRBV27	NA	NA	TGTGCCACTAGGGTGGGGGGACCGAATAATGAGCAGTTCTTC	CATRVGGPNNEQFF
TRBJ1-4	TRBV19	NA	TRBD1	TGTGCCAGTAGTATAGGGACAGGCCCTCCATCGTCCGAAAAACTGTTTTTT	CASSIGTGPPSSEKLFF
TRBJ2-1	TRBV7-8	once	TRBD2	TGTGCCAGCAGCTTAGTTGGACTAGCGATATACAATGAGCAGTTCTTC	CASSLVGLAIYNEQFF
TRBJ1-3	TRBV18	NA	NA	TGTGCCAGCTCACCAGGGGTCGACGGGGGCTCTGGAAACACCATATATTTT	CASSPGVDGGSGNTIYF
TRBJ2-7	TRBV14	NA	NA	TGTGCCAGCAGCCAACAAGGCGGACATAGAACCTACGAGCAGTACTTC	CASSQQGGHRTYEQYF
TRBJ2-5	TRBV7-3	NA	NA	TGTGCCAGCAGCTTAGGGGGCCAAGAGACCCAGTACTTC	CASSLGGQETQYF
TRBJ2-5	TRBV7-8	NA	NA	TGTGCCAGCAGCCCAGGTGGCAGGGCGCAAGAGACCCAGTACTTC	CASSPGGRAQETQYF
TRBJ1-5	TRBV5-6	NA	NA	TGTGCCAGCAGCTTGTTTCAGGGAAGTGGGGGGAATCAGCCCCAGCATTTT	CASSLFQGSGGNQPQHF
TRBJ2-3	TRBV29-1	NA	NA	TGCAGCGTCCCCGGACAGAGCACAGATACGCAGTATTTT	CSVPGQSTDTQYF
TRBJ1-1	TRBV28	NA	NA	TGTGCCAGCAGTTCGGGGGCCACTGAAGCTTTCTTT	CASSSGATEAFF
TRBJ2-3	TRBV19	NA	NA	TGTGCCAGTATGGGCCAGGCCATGGATACGCAGTATTTT	CASMGQAMDTQYF
TRBJ2-1	TRBV5-4	NA	NA	TGTGCCAGCAGCTTGGCCGGGGGACAGTTCTTCGTCAATGAGCAGTTCTTC	CASSLAGGQFFVNEQFF
TRBJ2-1	TRBV5-6	NA	TRBD2	TGTGCCAGCAGCCTCCGGCGGCGGGGGTCCTACAATGAGCAGTTCTTC	CASSLRRRGSYNEQFF
TRBJ2-5	TRBV4-1	NA	NA	TGCGCCAGCAGCCAAGGGAGGGGTTTAGCCCTCCGGGAGACCCAGTACTTC	CASSQGRGLALRETQYF
TRBJ2-7	TRBV7-2	NA	NA	TGTGCCAGCAGCGAGGTACCAGGGGCCGAGCAGTACTTC	CASSEVPGAEQYF
TRBJ2-7	TRBV5-6	NA	NA	TGTGCCAGCAGCTTGGTGGACAGCCCAACGGGCTACGAGCAGTACTTC	CASSLVDSPTGYEQYF
TRBJ2-6	TRBV6-6	once	NA	TGTGCCAGCAGTTACTTGGCTGGGTACGGGGCCAACGTCCTGACTTTC	CASSYLAGYGANVLTF
TRBJ2-7	TRBV7-3	NA	TRBD2	TGTGCCAGCAGCACCTCTAGCGGGTACGAGCAGTACTTC	CASSTSSGYEQYF
TRBJ2-3	TRBV11-2	NA	NA	TGTGCCAGCAGCACCCGGGACATGACGTCCGGAAGCACAGATACGCAGTATTTT	CASSTRDMTSGSTDTQYF
TRBJ1-4	TRBV30	NA	NA	TGTGCCTGGAGTTTCGTAGCAACTAATGAAAAACTGTTTTTT	CAWSFVATNEKLFF
TRBJ2-1	TRBV27	NA	NA	TGTGCCAGCAGTTTGGCGGGTTTTTTCAGCTCCTACAATGAGCAGTTCTTC	CASSLAGFFSSYNEQFF
TRBJ2-3	TRBV6-1	NA	TRBD1	TGTGCCAGCAGTGAGGACAGGGGGCTAGCGGGATGGTCCACAGATACGCAGTATTTT	CASSEDRGLAGWSTDTQYF
TRBJ2-1	TRBV7-8	NA	NA	TGTGCCAGCAGCCCCCGTCTTATGGGATCCCGGGAGCAGTTCTTC	CASSPRLMGSREQFF
TRBJ1-1	TRBV7-8	NA	NA	TGTGCCAGCAGCGCCGGGGTTCGATACACTGAAGCTTTCTTT	CASSAGVRYTEAFF
TRBJ1-3	TRBV7-8	NA	NA	TGTGCCAGCAGCCTCGGGACTACTGGAAACACCATATATTTT	CASSLGTTGNTIYF
TRBJ2-6	TRBV10-2	NA	NA	TGCGCCAGCCGGGAATTACCAAGCTCTGGGGCCAACGTCCTGACTTTC	CASRELPSSGANVLTF
TRBJ2-5	TRBV7-8	NA	NA	TGTGCCAGCAGACCATCCATCTTGCTAGCCCAAGAGAAGAGAAACCAAGAGACCCAGTACTTC	CASRPSILLAQEKRNQETQYF
TRBJ1-5	TRBV7-9	NA	NA	TGTGCCAGCAGCCCGGGGGGCAGGGGAGACCAGCCCCAGCATTTT	CASSPGGRGDQPQHF
TRBJ1-1	TRBV7-9	NA	NA	TGTGCCAGCAGCTTAAGCCGCACTGAAGCTTTCTTT	CASSLSRTEAFF